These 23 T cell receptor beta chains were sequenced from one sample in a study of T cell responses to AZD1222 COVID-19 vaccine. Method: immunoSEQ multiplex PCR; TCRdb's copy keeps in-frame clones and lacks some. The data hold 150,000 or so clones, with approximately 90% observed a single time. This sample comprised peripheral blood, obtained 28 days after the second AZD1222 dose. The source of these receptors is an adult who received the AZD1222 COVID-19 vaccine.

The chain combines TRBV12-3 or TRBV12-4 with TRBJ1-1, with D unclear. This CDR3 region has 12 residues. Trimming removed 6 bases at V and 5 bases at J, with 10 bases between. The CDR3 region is CASSLRGTEAFF. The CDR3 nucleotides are TGTGCCAGCAGCCTTCGGGGAACTGAAGCTTTCTTT.

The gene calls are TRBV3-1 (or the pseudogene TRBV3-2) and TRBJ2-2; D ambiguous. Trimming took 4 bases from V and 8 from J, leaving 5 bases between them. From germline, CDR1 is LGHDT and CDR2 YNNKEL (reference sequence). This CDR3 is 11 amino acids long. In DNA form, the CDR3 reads TGTGCCAGCAGCCTGTGGGGGGAGCTGTTTTTT. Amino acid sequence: CASSLWGELFF.

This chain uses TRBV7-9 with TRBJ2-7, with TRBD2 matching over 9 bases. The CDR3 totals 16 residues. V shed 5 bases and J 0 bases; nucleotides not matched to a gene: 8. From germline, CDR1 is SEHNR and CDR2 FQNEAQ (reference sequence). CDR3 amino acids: CASSLLAGALSYEQYF. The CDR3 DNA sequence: TGTGCCAGCAGCCTATTAGCGGGGGCCCTCTCCTACGAGCAGTACTTC.

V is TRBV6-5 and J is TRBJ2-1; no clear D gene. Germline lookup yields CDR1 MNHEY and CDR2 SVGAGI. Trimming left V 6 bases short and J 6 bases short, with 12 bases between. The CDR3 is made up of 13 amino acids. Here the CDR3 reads CASSQNGGNEQFF. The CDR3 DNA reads TGTGCCAGCAGCCAGAACGGCGGCAATGAGCAGTTCTTC.

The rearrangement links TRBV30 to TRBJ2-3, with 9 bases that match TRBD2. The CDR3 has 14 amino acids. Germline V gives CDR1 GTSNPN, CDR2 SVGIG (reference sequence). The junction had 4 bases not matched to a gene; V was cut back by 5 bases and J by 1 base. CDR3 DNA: TGTGCCTGGCGGTGGACTAGCGGCACAGATACGCAGTATTTT. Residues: CAWRWTSGTDTQYF.

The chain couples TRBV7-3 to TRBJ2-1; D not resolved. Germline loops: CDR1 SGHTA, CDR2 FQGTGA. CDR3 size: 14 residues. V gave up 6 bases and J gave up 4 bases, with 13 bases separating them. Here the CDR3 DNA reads TGTGCCAGCAGTCAAAGGCCCGGGTACAATGAGCAGTTCTTC. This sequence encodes CASSQRPGYNEQFF.

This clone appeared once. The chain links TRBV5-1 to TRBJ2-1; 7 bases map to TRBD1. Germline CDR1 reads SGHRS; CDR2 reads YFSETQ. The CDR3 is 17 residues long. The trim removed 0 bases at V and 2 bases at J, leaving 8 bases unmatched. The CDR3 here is CASSLAQGSGPYNEQFF. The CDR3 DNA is TGCGCCAGCAGCTTGGCACAGGGGTCAGGGCCCTACAATGAGCAGTTCTTC. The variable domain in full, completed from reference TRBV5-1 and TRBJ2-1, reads KAGVTQTPRYLIKTRGQQVTLSCSPISGHRSVSWYQQTPGQGLQFLFEYFSETQRNKGNFPGRFSGRQFSNSRSEMNVSTLELGDSALYLCASSLAQGSGPYNEQFFGPGTRLTVL.

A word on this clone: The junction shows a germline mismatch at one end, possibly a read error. The CDR3 DNA reads as TGTGCTAGCAGCTTATCGTTCGCTTCTGGCGGGGAGCTGTTTTTT. This sequence encodes CASSLSFASGGELFF. The chain joins TRBV7-7 to TRBJ2-2; no clear D gene. Germline-derived CDR1 and CDR2 are SSHAT and FNYEAQ (reference sequence). The CDR3 is made up of 15 amino acids.

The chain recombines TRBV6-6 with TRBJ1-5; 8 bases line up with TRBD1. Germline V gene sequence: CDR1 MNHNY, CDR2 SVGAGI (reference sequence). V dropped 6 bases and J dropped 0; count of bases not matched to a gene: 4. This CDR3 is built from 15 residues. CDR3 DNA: TGTGCCAGCAGGGACAGGGCTAATAGCAATCAGCCCCAGCATTTT. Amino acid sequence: CASRDRANSNQPQHF.

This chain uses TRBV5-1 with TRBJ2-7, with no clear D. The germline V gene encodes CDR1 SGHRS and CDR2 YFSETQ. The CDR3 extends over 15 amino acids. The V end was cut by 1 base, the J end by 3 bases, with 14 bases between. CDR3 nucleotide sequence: TGCGCCAGCAGCTTGCCCAAGTCGGGCAGCTACGAGCAGTACTTC. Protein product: CASSLPKSGSYEQYF.

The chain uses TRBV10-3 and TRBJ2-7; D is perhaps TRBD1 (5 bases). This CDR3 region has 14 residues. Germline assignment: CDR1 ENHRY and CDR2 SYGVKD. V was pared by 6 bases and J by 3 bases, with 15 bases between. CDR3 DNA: TGTGCCATCAGGGGGCCGGAACCAATCTACGAGCAGTACTTC. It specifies CAIRGPEPIYEQYF.

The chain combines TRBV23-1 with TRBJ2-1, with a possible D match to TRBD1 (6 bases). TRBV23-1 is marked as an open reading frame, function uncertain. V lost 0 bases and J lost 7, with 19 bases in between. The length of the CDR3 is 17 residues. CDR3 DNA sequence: TGCGCCAGCAGTCAATCCCCGGGACACAATATCGGGAATGAGCAGTTCTTC. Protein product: CASSQSPGHNIGNEQFF.

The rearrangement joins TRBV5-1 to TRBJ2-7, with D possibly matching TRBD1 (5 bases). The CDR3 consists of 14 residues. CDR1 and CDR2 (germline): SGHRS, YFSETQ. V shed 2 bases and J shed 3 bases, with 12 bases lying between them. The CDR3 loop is CASSFSDQGYEQYF. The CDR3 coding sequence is TGCGCCAGCAGCTTTAGTGACCAGGGCTACGAGCAGTACTTC.

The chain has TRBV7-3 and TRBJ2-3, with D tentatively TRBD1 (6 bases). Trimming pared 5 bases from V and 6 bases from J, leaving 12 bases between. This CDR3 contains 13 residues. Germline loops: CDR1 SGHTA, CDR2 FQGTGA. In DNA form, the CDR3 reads TGTGCCAGCAGCCCCGAGGGGGTGGATACGCAGTATTTT. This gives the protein CASSPEGVDTQYF.

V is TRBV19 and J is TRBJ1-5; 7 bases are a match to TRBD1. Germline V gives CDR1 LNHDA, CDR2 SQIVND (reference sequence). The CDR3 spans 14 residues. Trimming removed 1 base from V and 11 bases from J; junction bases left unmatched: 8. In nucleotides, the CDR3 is TGTGCCAGTAGTATAGGACAGGGCTCGCTTTCCCAGCATTTT. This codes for CASSIGQGSLSQHF.

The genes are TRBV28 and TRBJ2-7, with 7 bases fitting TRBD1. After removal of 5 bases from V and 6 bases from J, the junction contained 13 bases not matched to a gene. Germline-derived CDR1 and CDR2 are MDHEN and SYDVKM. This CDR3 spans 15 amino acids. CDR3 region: CASSRRTGSWLEQYF. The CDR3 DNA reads TGTGCCAGCAGTCGGCGGACAGGTTCTTGGCTCGAGCAGTACTTC.

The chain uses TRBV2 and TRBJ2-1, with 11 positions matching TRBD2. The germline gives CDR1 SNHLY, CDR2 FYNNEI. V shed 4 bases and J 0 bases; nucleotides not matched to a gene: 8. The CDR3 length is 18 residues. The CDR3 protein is CASSAGSGRAVSYNEQFF. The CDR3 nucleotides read TGTGCCAGCAGTGCGGGTAGCGGGAGGGCCGTCTCCTACAATGAGCAGTTCTTC.

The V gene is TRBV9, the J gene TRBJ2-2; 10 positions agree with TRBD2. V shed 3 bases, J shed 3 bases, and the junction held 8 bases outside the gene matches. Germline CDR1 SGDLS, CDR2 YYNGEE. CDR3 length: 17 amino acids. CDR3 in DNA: TGTGCCAGCAGCGGGTTAGCGGGACTAGCGTACACCGGGGAGCTGTTTTTT. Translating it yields CASSGLAGLAYTGELFF.

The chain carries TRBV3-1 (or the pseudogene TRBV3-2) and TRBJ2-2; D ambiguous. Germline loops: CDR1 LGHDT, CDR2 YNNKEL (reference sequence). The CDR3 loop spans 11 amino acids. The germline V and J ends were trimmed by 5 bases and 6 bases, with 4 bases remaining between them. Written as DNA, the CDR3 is TGTGCCAGCAGCGGGGCCGGGGAGCTGTTTTTT. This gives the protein CASSGAGELFF.

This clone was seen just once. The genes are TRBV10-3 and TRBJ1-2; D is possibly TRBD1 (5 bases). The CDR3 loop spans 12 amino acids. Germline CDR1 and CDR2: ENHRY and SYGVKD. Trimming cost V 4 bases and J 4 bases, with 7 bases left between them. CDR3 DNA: TGTGCCATCAGTGGACAGTTCTATGGCTACACCTTC. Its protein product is CAISGQFYGYTF.

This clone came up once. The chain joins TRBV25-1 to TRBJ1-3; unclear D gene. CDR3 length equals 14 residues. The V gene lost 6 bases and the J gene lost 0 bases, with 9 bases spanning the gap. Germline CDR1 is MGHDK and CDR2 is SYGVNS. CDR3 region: CASRPDGSGNTIYF. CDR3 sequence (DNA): TGTGCCAGCAGACCAGACGGCTCTGGAAACACCATATATTTT.

The CDR3 sequence is CASSHLGGGTAAEAFF. The CDR3 nucleotides are TGTGCCAGCAGCCACCTAGGGGGGGGGACGGCCGCTGAAGCTTTCTTT. The chain combines TRBV4-2 with TRBJ1-1, with a tentative D call TRBD1 (6 bases). V was pared by 3 bases and J by 6 bases, with 20 bases between. The CDR3 runs 16 residues. In germline, CDR1 is LGHNA, CDR2 YNFKEQ.

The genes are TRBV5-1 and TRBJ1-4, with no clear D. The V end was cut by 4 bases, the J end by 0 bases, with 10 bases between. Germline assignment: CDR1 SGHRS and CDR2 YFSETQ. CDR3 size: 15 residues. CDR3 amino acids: CASSTRTATNEKLFF. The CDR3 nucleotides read TGCGCCAGCAGCACCAGGACGGCAACTAATGAAAAACTGTTTTTT.